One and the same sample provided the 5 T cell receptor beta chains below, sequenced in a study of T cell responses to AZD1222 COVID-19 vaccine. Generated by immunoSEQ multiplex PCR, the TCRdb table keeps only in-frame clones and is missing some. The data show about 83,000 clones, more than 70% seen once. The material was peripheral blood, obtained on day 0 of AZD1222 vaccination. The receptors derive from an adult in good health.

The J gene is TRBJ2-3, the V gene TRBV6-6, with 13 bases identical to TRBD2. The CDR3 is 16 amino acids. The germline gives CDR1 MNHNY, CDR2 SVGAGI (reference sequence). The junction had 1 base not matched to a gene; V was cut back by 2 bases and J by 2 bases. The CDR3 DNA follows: TGTGCCAGCAGTTACGGACTAGCGGGAGACACAGATACGCAGTATTTT. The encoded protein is CASSYGLAGDTDTQYF.

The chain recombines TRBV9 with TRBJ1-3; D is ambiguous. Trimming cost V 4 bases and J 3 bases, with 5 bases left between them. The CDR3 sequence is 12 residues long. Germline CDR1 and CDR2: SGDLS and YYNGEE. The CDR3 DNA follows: TGTGCCAGCAGCCCTTATGGAAACACCATATATTTT. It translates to CASSPYGNTIYF.

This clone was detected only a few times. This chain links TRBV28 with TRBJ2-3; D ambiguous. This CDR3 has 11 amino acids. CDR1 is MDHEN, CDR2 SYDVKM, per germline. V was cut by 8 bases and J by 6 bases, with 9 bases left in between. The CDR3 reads CASGPGDTQYF. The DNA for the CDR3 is TGTGCCAGCGGTCCTGGGGATACGCAGTATTTT. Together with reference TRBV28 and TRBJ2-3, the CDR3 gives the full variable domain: DVKVTQSSRYLVKRTGEKVFLECVQDMDHENMFWYRQDPGLGLRLIYFSYDVKMKEKGDIPEGYSVSREKKERFSLILESASTNQTSMYLCASGPGDTQYFGPGTRLTVL.

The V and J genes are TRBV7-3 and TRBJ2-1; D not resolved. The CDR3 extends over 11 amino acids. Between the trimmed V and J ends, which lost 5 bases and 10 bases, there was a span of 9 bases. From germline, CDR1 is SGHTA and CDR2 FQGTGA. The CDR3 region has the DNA TGTGCCAGCAGCGTCCGGTCCGAGCAGTTCTTC. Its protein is CASSVRSEQFF.

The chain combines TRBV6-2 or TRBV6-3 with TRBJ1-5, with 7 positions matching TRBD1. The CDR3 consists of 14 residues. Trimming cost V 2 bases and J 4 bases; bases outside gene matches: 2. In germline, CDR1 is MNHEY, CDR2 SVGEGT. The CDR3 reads CASSYLTGNQPQHF. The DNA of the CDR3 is TGTGCCAGCAGTTACCTGACAGGGAATCAGCCCCAGCATTTT.